These 25 T cell receptor beta chains were sequenced from one sample in a study of T cell responses to AZD1222 COVID-19 vaccine (dated by TCRdb to the early 2020s). Read against the paper, the sample's time point label means: about 28 days (+/-7) after the second vaccine dose. The treatment or condition label of this sample denotes: meningococcal conjugate vaccine given as trial control. To prepare the library, the immunoSEQ multiplex PCR assay was applied. TCRdb took over this immuneACCESS table, retaining in-frame rearrangements with V and J assigned. Such tables are incomplete; in checked studies, under half of the missing clones stem from an unresolved V gene, and the remainder is unexplained. Recorded for this sample are about 120,000 clones; around 90% of them occurred a single time. Jointly, the top ten make up more than 3.5% of the sample. Sequenced material: peripheral blood, taken 28 days after the second dose of the MenACWY control vaccine. These receptors were taken from an adult who received the MenACWY meningococcal vaccine as a control.

The V and J genes are TRBV6-2 or TRBV6-3 and TRBJ2-3, with 13 bases lining up with TRBD2. V was pared by 1 base and J by 2 bases, with 6 bases of the junction left unmatched. The CDR3 contains 18 residues. The germline V gene encodes CDR1 MNHEY and CDR2 SVGEGT. DNA of the CDR3: TGTGCCAGCAGTTACTTTCCCGGGACTAGCGGGAACACAGATACGCAGTATTTT. Residues: CASSYFPGTSGNTDTQYF.

A single count supports this clone. This rearrangement joins TRBV4-3 to TRBJ1-2, with a tentative D call TRBD1 (5 bases). There are 15 residues in the CDR3. Germline CDR1 and CDR2: LGHNA and YSLEER. V was pared by 0 bases and J by 0 bases, with 8 bases between. CDR3 nucleotides: TGCGCCAGCAGCCAAGACAGGGCCGCTAACTATGGCTACACCTTC. As protein: CASSQDRAANYGYTF.

The rearrangement uses TRBV5-4 and TRBJ2-1; D is ambiguous. With 0 bases removed from V and 0 bases from J, the gap between germline ends came to 7 bases. The length of the CDR3 is 15 residues. Germline V gives CDR1 SGHNT, CDR2 YYREEE (reference sequence). The DNA for the CDR3 is TGTGCCAGCAGCTTGGAGGCTAGCTCCTACAATGAGCAGTTCTTC. Residues: CASSLEASSYNEQFF.

V is TRBV7-2 and J is TRBJ2-7; 12 positions agree with TRBD2. CDR1 is SGHTA and CDR2 is FQGNSA in the germline V gene. This CDR3 comprises 15 residues. The junction had 4 bases not matched to a gene; V was cut back by 1 base and J by 6 bases. CDR3 DNA: TGTGCCAGCAGCTTAGTTCTAGCGGGAGGGCGCGAGCAGTACTTC. Residues: CASSLVLAGGREQYF.

The rearrangement joins TRBV2 to TRBJ1-4; D may be TRBD1 (5 bases). This CDR3 is 13 amino acids long. Trimming shortened V by 6 bases and J by 10 bases, and 15 bases separated the two germline ends. The V gene's germline CDR1 is SNHLY and CDR2 FYNNEI. Written as DNA, the CDR3 is TGTGCCAGCAGAGATTGGGACTTAAGAAAACTGTTTTTT. It specifies CASRDWDLRKLFF.

The rearrangement joins TRBV7-2 to TRBJ2-7, with 11 bases identical to TRBD2. In germline, CDR1 is SGHTA, CDR2 FQGNSA. Trimming cost V 2 bases and J 6 bases; bases outside gene matches: 3. The CDR3 totals 14 residues. The CDR3 here is CASSLLLAGAEQYF. Here the CDR3 DNA reads TGTGCCAGCAGCTTATTACTAGCGGGGGCCGAGCAGTACTTC.

The chain recombines TRBV2 with TRBJ1-2; no clear D. Trimming took 3 bases from V and 0 from J, leaving 11 bases between them. This CDR3 is 15 amino acids long. Germline V lookup: CDR1 SNHLY, CDR2 FYNNEI. CDR3 in DNA: TGTGCCAGCAGTGATTGGGTCGGCGCTAACTATGGCTACACCTTC. This codes for CASSDWVGANYGYTF.

This clone was counted once. The chain joins TRBV7-9 to TRBJ1-4; TRBD1 might be the D (5 bases). With 4 bases removed from V and 4 bases from J, the gap between germline ends came to 13 bases. Germline lookup yields CDR1 SEHNR and CDR2 FQNEAQ (reference sequence). The CDR3 is 15 amino acids. CDR3 sequence: CASSSGTGFNEKLFF. Written as DNA, the CDR3 is TGTGCCAGCAGCTCTGGGACGGGCTTTAATGAAAAACTGTTTTTT.

The V call is TRBV15, the J call TRBJ1-1; possible D gene TRBD1, 5 bases. Trimming pared 1 base from V and 0 bases from J, leaving 15 bases between. Germline lookup yields CDR1 LNHNV and CDR2 YYDKDF (reference sequence). This CDR3 comprises 17 residues. The CDR3 nucleotides read TGTGCCACCAGCAGAGGGCTGGACACTAATATGAACACTGAAGCTTTCTTT. Protein sequence: CATSRGLDTNMNTEAFF. The whole variable domain, remainder taken from reference TRBV15 and TRBJ1-1, is DAMVIQNPRYQVTQFGKPVTLSCSQTLNHNVMYWYQQKSSQAPKLLFHYYDKDFNNEADTPDNFQSRRPNTSFCFLDIRSPGLGDTAMYLCATSRGLDTNMNTEAFFGQGTRLTVV.

The genes are TRBV6-5 and TRBJ2-5; D is undetermined. Trimming left V 0 bases short and J 4 bases short, with 9 bases between. The CDR3 has 14 residues. The germline gives CDR1 MNHEY, CDR2 SVGAGI. The CDR3: CASSYSKISETQYF. In DNA, the CDR3 is TGTGCCAGCAGTTACTCGAAAATCTCAGAGACCCAGTACTTC.

J is TRBJ1-1 and V is TRBV10-3; D is possibly TRBD1 (5 bases). The CDR3 extends over 13 amino acids. From germline, CDR1 is ENHRY and CDR2 SYGVKD. The V end was cut by 6 bases, the J end by 1 base, with 9 bases between. The CDR3 loop is CAISQGENTEAFF. CDR3 nucleotides: TGTGCCATCAGCCAGGGAGAGAACACTGAAGCTTTCTTT.

CDR3 region: CASSLIMGLTEAFF. The CDR3 DNA reads TGTGCCAGCAGCTTGATCATGGGGCTGACTGAAGCTTTCTTT. This chain joins TRBV5-6 and TRBJ1-1; possible D gene TRBD1, 5 bases. Germline V gives CDR1 SGHDT, CDR2 YYEEEE. Trimming removed 1 base at V and 5 bases at J, with 12 bases between. The CDR3 loop spans 14 amino acids.

This clone was detected only once. V and J are TRBV7-6 and TRBJ2-7; TRBD2 agrees at 10 bases. Germline trimming cut 5 bases from V and 0 bases from J; bases unmatched to any gene: 7. Germline-derived CDR1 and CDR2 are SGHVS and FNYEAQ. The CDR3 sequence is 16 residues long. CDR3 bases: TGTGCCAGCAGCGTTAGGCCTAGCGGGAGCTCCTACGAGCAGTACTTC. Translation: CASSVRPSGSSYEQYF.

This chain uses TRBV3-1 (or the pseudogene TRBV3-2) with TRBJ1-2; perhaps TRBD1 as D (5 bases). This CDR3 is built from 13 residues. Per germline, CDR1 LGHDT and CDR2 YNNKEL (reference sequence). V was cut by 1 base and J by 4 bases, with 7 bases left in between. The CDR3 nucleotides are TGTGCCAGCAGCCAAGGGACACCCTATGGCTACACCTTC. Amino acids: CASSQGTPYGYTF.

The sample holds one count of this clone. The chain carries TRBV19 and TRBJ2-5, with 7 bases fitting TRBD2. J gave up 3 bases and V 4 bases, and 8 bases lay outside the gene matches. This CDR3 spans 15 amino acids. Germline lookup yields CDR1 LNHDA and CDR2 SQIVND (reference sequence). CDR3 residues: CASSTEGLSEETQYF. The CDR3 DNA follows: TGTGCCAGTAGTACGGAGGGACTATCGGAAGAGACCCAGTACTTC.

This chain uses TRBV11-3 with TRBJ2-1; 8 positions match TRBD1. Trimming took 3 bases from V and 4 from J; bases not matched to a gene: 8. In germline, CDR1 is SGHNT, CDR2 YENEEA. This CDR3 spans 16 amino acids. The CDR3 sequence is CASSFPGQGRYNEQFF. CDR3 bases: TGTGCCAGCAGCTTCCCCGGACAGGGCCGATACAATGAGCAGTTCTTC. Together with reference TRBV11-3 and TRBJ2-1, the CDR3 gives the full variable domain: EAGVVQSPRYKIIEKKQPVAFWCNPISGHNTLYWYLQNLGQGPELLIRYENEEAVDDSQLPKDRFSAERLKGVDSTLKIQPAELGDSAVYLCASSFPGQGRYNEQFFGPGTRLTVL.

The rearrangement links TRBV2 to TRBJ2-3; 10 nucleotides match TRBD2. Trimming cost V 7 bases and J 0 bases; bases outside gene matches: 13. The germline CDR1 and CDR2 sequences are SNHLY and FYNNEI. The CDR3 runs to 18 residues. CDR3 region: CASMGIGTSVFSTDTQYF. For the CDR3, the DNA is TGTGCCAGCATGGGGATCGGGACTAGCGTTTTTAGCACAGATACGCAGTATTTT.

The J gene is TRBJ1-4, the V gene TRBV4-2; D not resolved. Per germline, CDR1 LGHNA and CDR2 YNFKEQ. Trimming removed 1 base from V and 4 bases from J, with 16 bases in between. This CDR3 has 17 residues. The CDR3 spells CASSQVGRLGSNEKLFF. For the CDR3, the DNA is TGTGCCAGCAGCCAAGTCGGCAGGTTAGGGAGTAATGAAAAACTGTTTTTT.

This sequence joins TRBV11-2 and TRBJ1-1, with 9 bases that match TRBD1. Germline CDR1 is SGHAT and CDR2 is FQNNGV. CDR3 length equals 16 residues. Trimming cost V 1 base and J 5 bases; bases outside gene matches: 8. Here the CDR3 reads CASSLGMDRGGTEAFF. For the CDR3, the DNA is TGTGCCAGCAGCTTAGGGATGGACAGGGGTGGTACTGAAGCTTTCTTT.

The gene calls are TRBV7-3 and TRBJ2-2; 9 nucleotides match TRBD1. This CDR3 has 17 amino acids. CDR1 and CDR2 from the germline V gene are SGHTA and FQGTGA. After removal of 5 bases from V and 4 bases from J, the junction contained 11 bases not matched to a gene. The CDR3 region has the DNA TGTGCCAGCAGCCACCGGGACAGGGTTTCGGGCACCGGGGAGCTGTTTTTT. Encoded protein: CASSHRDRVSGTGELFF.

The chain couples TRBV6-6 to TRBJ2-1, with 15 bases aligning to TRBD2. CDR1 and CDR2 (germline): MNHNY, SVGAGI (reference sequence). After removal of 5 bases from V and 0 bases from J, the junction contained 11 bases not matched to a gene. The CDR3 extends over 20 amino acids. This chain's CDR3 is CASSRYWTSGGASSYNEQFF. The CDR3 nucleotides read TGTGCCAGCAGTCGCTATTGGACTAGCGGGGGGGCGAGCTCCTACAATGAGCAGTTCTTC.

This sequence joins TRBV6-6 and TRBJ2-2; the match to TRBD1 covers 8 bases. Germline V gene lookup returns CDR1 MNHNY and CDR2 SVGAGI (reference sequence). V dropped 2 bases and J dropped 3; count of bases not matched to a gene: 2. The CDR3 sequence is 15 residues long. CDR3 bases: TGTGCCAGCAGTTACGCAGGGGGCTACACCGGGGAGCTGTTTTTT. The encoded protein is CASSYAGGYTGELFF.

V usage is TRBV5-5 and J usage is TRBJ1-2; D unresolved. This CDR3 region has 15 residues. Germline CDR1 SGHKS, CDR2 YYEKEE (reference sequence). V was pared by 0 bases and J by 6 bases, with 15 bases between. DNA of the CDR3: TGTGCCAGCAGCTTGGTACCGCGGCCCCAGAATGGCTACACCTTC. Protein: CASSLVPRPQNGYTF. Filled out from reference TRBV5-5 and TRBJ1-2, the complete variable domain reads DAGVTQSPTHLIKTRGQQVTLRCSPISGHKSVSWYQQVLGQGPQFIFQYYEKEERGRGNFPDRFSARQFPNYSSELNVNALLLGDSALYLCASSLVPRPQNGYTFGSGTRLTVV.

This clone has only one observation. This chain uses TRBV27 with TRBJ1-4; 9 bases line up with TRBD1. The CDR3 is 15 amino acids. V shed 4 bases, J shed 8 bases, and the junction held 8 bases outside the gene matches. Germline CDR1 and CDR2: MNHEY and SMNVEV (reference sequence). The CDR3 region is CASSSRQGVREKLFF. DNA of the CDR3: TGTGCCAGCAGTTCTAGACAGGGGGTTCGGGAAAAACTGTTTTTT.

This chain uses TRBV18 with TRBJ1-1, with TRBD1 matching over 8 bases. V dropped 3 bases and J dropped 6; count of bases not matched to a gene: 6. Per the germline V gene, CDR1 is KGHSH and CDR2 is LQKENI. This CDR3 region has 14 residues. The CDR3 protein is CASSPNGQGSEAFF. CDR3 DNA: TGTGCCAGCTCACCGAACGGACAGGGCTCTGAAGCTTTCTTT.